The source of this T cell receptor (beta chain) is a study of T cell changes during pregnancy in multiple sclerosis. The table came from immunoSEQ multiplex PCR; TCRdb's copy has only in-frame clones and leaves some out. The sample records about 77,000 clones, 89% being singletons. This CDR3 is built from 15 residues. V was clipped by 7 bases and J by 8 bases; unmatched bases: 13. Germline V gene sequence: CDR1 LNHDA, CDR2 SQIVND (reference sequence). The sample here was peripheral blood, taken before pregnancy. The clonotype was recovered from a female donor with multiple sclerosis, enrolled in a pregnancy study. The gene calls are TRBV19 and TRBJ2-2, with 7 bases aligning to TRBD2. CDR3: CASIGRGRVGGELFF. CDR3 nucleotides: TGTGCCAGTATCGGCAGAGGGAGGGTTGGTGGGGAGCTGTTTTTT.